This is a list of T cell receptor beta chains from one sample in a study of T cell responses to AZD1222 COVID-19 vaccine. Assay used: immunoSEQ multiplex PCR; TCRdb lists only in-frame clones, some missing. Among about 78,000 clones listed, roughly 88% were seen once. The sequences come from peripheral blood, collected on day 0 of MenACWY control vaccination. These receptors originate from an adult in good health. Both conserved end residues are part of each CDR3. Each record gives: J gene, V gene, D gene, clone size, CDR3 DNA, CDR3 protein. A D gene is named only where the DNA matches it firmly. Not all rows give a size; the values are once, few, many and, for expanded clones, a class.

J gene: TRBJ2-7; V gene: TRBV5-6; D gene: TRBD1; clone size: -; CDR3 DNA: TGTGCCAGCAGCTTTTGGGACAGGGCCTACGAGCAGTACTTC; CDR3 protein: CASSFWDRAYEQYF
J gene: TRBJ2-7; V gene: TRBV6-6; D gene: -; clone size: -; CDR3 DNA: TGTGCCAGCAGTTATCCCGGGACAACCCCCCACGAGCAGTACTTC; CDR3 protein: CASSYPGTTPHEQYF
J gene: TRBJ2-7; V gene: TRBV30; D gene: -; clone size: -; CDR3 DNA: TGTGCCTGGAGTGTACAGGGATCAATGGGCGAGCAGTACTTC; CDR3 protein: CAWSVQGSMGEQYF
J gene: TRBJ2-1; V gene: TRBV7-2; D gene: TRBD1; clone size: -; CDR3 DNA: TGTGCCAGCAGCTTAGGACAGGGGGCACGCGAGCAGTTCTTC; CDR3 protein: CASSLGQGAREQFF
J gene: TRBJ1-6; V gene: TRBV5-6; D gene: -; clone size: few; CDR3 DNA: TGTGCCAGCAGCTCAGGACAGTCGGGTTCACCCCTCCACTTT; CDR3 protein: CASSSGQSGSPLHF
J gene: TRBJ2-2; V gene: TRBV19; D gene: TRBD1; clone size: few; CDR3 DNA: TGTGCCAGTAGGGTAGAAAGGACAGGGGACACCGGGGAGCTGTTTTTT; CDR3 protein: CASRVERTGDTGELFF
J gene: TRBJ2-2; V gene: TRBV7-2; D gene: -; clone size: -; CDR3 DNA: TGTGCCAGCAGCTTAGCCGGACAAATACCCGGGGAGCTGTTTTTT; CDR3 protein: CASSLAGQIPGELFF
J gene: TRBJ2-7; V gene: TRBV3-1/TRBV3-2; D gene: -; clone size: -; CDR3 DNA: TGTGCCAGCAGCCCCTTTATCGGAACCTACGAGCAGTACTTC; CDR3 protein: CASSPFIGTYEQYF
J gene: TRBJ1-3; V gene: TRBV12-3/TRBV12-4; D gene: -; clone size: -; CDR3 DNA: TGTGCCAGCAGAGGGGGGCCCGGAAACACCATATATTTT; CDR3 protein: CASRGGPGNTIYF
J gene: TRBJ2-2; V gene: TRBV11-2; D gene: -; clone size: -; CDR3 DNA: TGTGCCAGCAGCTTAGATGGGGTCCCAGGGGGGGAGCTGTTTTTT; CDR3 protein: CASSLDGVPGGELFF
J gene: TRBJ2-7; V gene: TRBV7-9; D gene: -; clone size: few; CDR3 DNA: TGTGCCAGCGCTTTTGGGCCCTACGAGCAGTACTTC; CDR3 protein: CASAFGPYEQYF
J gene: TRBJ1-3; V gene: TRBV30; D gene: -; clone size: -; CDR3 DNA: TGTGCCTGGAGCGGAGTTCAAAACTCTGGAAACACCATATATTTT; CDR3 protein: CAWSGVQNSGNTIYF
J gene: TRBJ2-3; V gene: TRBV3-1/TRBV3-2; D gene: TRBD2; clone size: once; CDR3 DNA: TGTGCCAGCAGTCTACTAGCGGGGGGGGGAACTGGCACAGATACGCAGTATTTT; CDR3 protein: CASSLLAGGGTGTDTQYF
J gene: TRBJ1-1; V gene: TRBV11-1; D gene: -; clone size: few; CDR3 DNA: TGTGCCAGCAGCTTGTCAACCCTTTACGGCGGTGAAGCTTTCTTT; CDR3 protein: CASSLSTLYGGEAFF
J gene: TRBJ2-7; V gene: TRBV29-1; D gene: TRBD1; clone size: -; CDR3 DNA: TGCAGCGTTGAGACGGGACAGGGGCCTTCCTACGAGCAGTACTTC; CDR3 protein: CSVETGQGPSYEQYF
J gene: TRBJ1-2; V gene: TRBV7-9; D gene: -; clone size: -; CDR3 DNA: TGTGCCAGCAGCTTACTAGGAGAAATCGGGTATGGCTACACCTTC; CDR3 protein: CASSLLGEIGYGYTF
J gene: TRBJ2-1; V gene: TRBV6-5; D gene: TRBD2; clone size: -; CDR3 DNA: TGTGCCAGCGGTCGAGGGACTAGCTATTACGATGAGCAGTTCTTC; CDR3 protein: CASGRGTSYYDEQFF
J gene: TRBJ1-6; V gene: TRBV6-5; D gene: TRBD1; clone size: -; CDR3 DNA: TGTGCCAGCAGTTGGGACAGGATAAATTCACCCCTCCACTTT; CDR3 protein: CASSWDRINSPLHF
J gene: TRBJ1-2; V gene: TRBV5-1; D gene: -; clone size: -; CDR3 DNA: TGCGCCAGCAGCAGGGGCAATGGCTACACCTTC; CDR3 protein: CASSRGNGYTF
J gene: TRBJ1-5; V gene: TRBV28; D gene: TRBD1; clone size: -; CDR3 DNA: TGTGCCAGCAGCTCGACAGGGCAGGATCAGCCCCAGCATTTT; CDR3 protein: CASSSTGQDQPQHF
J gene: TRBJ1-6; V gene: TRBV6-5; D gene: -; clone size: -; CDR3 DNA: TGTGCCAGCAGACCCACAGGCTATAATTCACCCCTCCACTTT; CDR3 protein: CASRPTGYNSPLHF
J gene: TRBJ2-2; V gene: TRBV4-1; D gene: -; clone size: -; CDR3 DNA: TGCGCCAGCAGCCAAGATGCGGCCTACACCGGGGAGCTGTTTTTT; CDR3 protein: CASSQDAAYTGELFF
J gene: TRBJ2-2; V gene: TRBV27; D gene: -; clone size: -; CDR3 DNA: TGTGCCAGCAGTTTTCTCAGCGGGGAGCTGTTTTTT; CDR3 protein: CASSFLSGELFF